Listed here are 32 T cell receptor beta chains from one sample, sequenced in a study of blood T cell repertoires in COVID-19. Using immunoSEQ multiplex PCR, the repertoire was profiled, and TCRdb retains in-frame clones only, with some absent. The sample records roughly 290,000 clones, approximately 85% being singletons. The sequencing input was PBMCs or T cells enriched from blood (not recorded which). The receptors stem from a man aged 25-45 years who had recovered from COVID-19.

For the CDR3, the DNA is TGCGCCAGCAGCTTCACGGGGGGATCTGAAGCTTTCTTT. Translated, it gives CASSFTGGSEAFF. The rearrangement links TRBV5-1 to TRBJ1-1; maybe TRBD1 (5 bases). The germline V gene has CDR1 SGHRS and CDR2 YFSETQ. V shed 2 bases and J shed 6 bases, with 11 bases lying between them. The CDR3 sequence is 13 residues long.

V usage is TRBV7-6 and J usage is TRBJ2-5; 9 bases map to TRBD1. This CDR3 spans 13 amino acids. Germline loops: CDR1 SGHVS, CDR2 FNYEAQ. V lost 5 bases and J lost 4; bases outside the gene matches: 2. The CDR3 spells CASSPTGGETQYF. The CDR3 DNA is TGTGCCAGCAGCCCGACAGGGGGAGAGACCCAGTACTTC. Complete variable domain (other parts from reference TRBV7-6 and TRBJ2-5): GAGVSQSPRYKVTKRGQDVALRCDPISGHVSLYWYRQALGQGPEFLTYFNYEAQQDKSGLPNDRFSAERPEGSISTLTIQRTEQRDSAMYRCASSPTGGETQYFGPGTRLLVL.

The CDR3 region is CASSSTSGGATDTQYF. The DNA of the CDR3 is TGTGCCAGCAGTTCAACTAGCGGGGGGGCTACAGATACGCAGTATTTT. The V and J genes are TRBV6-4 and TRBJ2-3, with 13 positions matching TRBD2. Germline V CDR1 and CDR2: MRHNA, SNTAGT. The CDR3 is 16 amino acids. The V segment lost 5 bases and the J segment 3 bases; nucleotides outside the gene matches: 5.

The chain couples TRBV27 to TRBJ1-2; TRBD1 matches 7 bases. V dropped 6 bases and J dropped 5; count of bases not matched to a gene: 9. The CDR3 length is 14 residues. Germline values: CDR1 MNHEY, CDR2 SMNVEV (reference sequence). As DNA, the CDR3 is TGTGCCAGCAGAAACCGGGACAGTTCATATGGCTACACCTTC. This translates into CASRNRDSSYGYTF.

V usage is TRBV29-1 and J usage is TRBJ2-7; the D gene is possibly TRBD1 (6 bases). V was clipped by 7 bases and J by 3 bases, with 13 bases between them. The CDR3 is 12 amino acids. Looked up from germline, CDR1 is SQVTM and CDR2 is ANQGSEA. The CDR3 loop is CSASDRVYEQYF. DNA for the CDR3: TGCAGCGCTTCGGACAGAGTCTACGAGCAGTACTTC.

A note on this clone: The junction does not match germline at one end; this may be a read error. The chain links TRBV13 to TRBJ2-1; D remains ambiguous. The CDR3 is 11 amino acids. Germline assignment: CDR1 PRHDT and CDR2 FYEKMQ (reference sequence). The DNA for the CDR3 is TGTGCCAGCAGCTCCGACAATGAGCAGTTCTTC. Amino acid sequence: CASSSDNEQFF. Using reference TRBV13 and TRBJ2-1 for the parts outside the CDR3, the full variable domain is AAGVIQSPRHLIKEKRETATLKCYPIPRHDTVYWYQQGPGQDPQFLISFYEKMQSDKGSIPDRFSAQQFSDYHSELNMSSLELGDSALYFCASSSDNEQFFGPGTRLTVL.

This chain links TRBV28 with TRBJ1-6, with 11 positions matching TRBD1. The ends lost 8 bases at V and 4 bases at J; junction bases unmatched: 10. This CDR3 comprises 17 residues. Germline CDR1 reads MDHEN; CDR2 reads SYDVKM. In nucleotides, the CDR3 is TGTGCCAGCGTTGGACAGGGGGCAGAGAGGTATAATTCACCCCTCCACTTT. Its protein product is CASVGQGAERYNSPLHF.

The V call is TRBV5-1, the J call TRBJ2-3, with D possibly matching TRBD1 (6 bases). The CDR3 is 15 amino acids. V lost 4 bases and J lost 2, with 14 bases in between. In germline, CDR1 is SGHRS, CDR2 YFSETQ. The CDR3 DNA sequence: TGCGCCAGCAGCCAGCAGGGGCCCTTCACAGATACGCAGTATTTT. Amino acids: CASSQQGPFTDTQYF.

The V and J genes are TRBV11-3 and TRBJ2-5, with D perhaps TRBD2 (7 bases). V shed 5 bases and J shed 5 bases, with 12 bases lying between them. The CDR3 runs to 13 residues. The germline V gene encodes CDR1 SGHNT and CDR2 YENEEA. CDR3 region: CASSGGAGETQYF. In DNA form, the CDR3 reads TGTGCCAGCAGCGGGGGGGCAGGGGAGACCCAGTACTTC.

This clone has a count of ten or more. The rearrangement joins TRBV5-4 to TRBJ2-1; D not resolved. The germline V and J ends were trimmed by 4 bases and 5 bases, with 10 bases remaining between them. The germline CDR1 and CDR2 sequences are SGHNT and YYREEE (reference sequence). The CDR3 consists of 13 residues. CDR3 amino acids: CASSLIPNNEQFF. As DNA, the CDR3 is TGTGCCAGCAGCCTCATACCTAACAATGAGCAGTTCTTC. Full variable domain (missing parts from reference TRBV5-4 and TRBJ2-1): ETGVTQSPTHLIKTRGQQVTLRCSSQSGHNTVSWYQQALGQGPQFIFQYYREEENGRGNFPPRFSGLQFPNYSSELNVNALELDDSALYLCASSLIPNNEQFFGPGTRLTVL.

This chain connects TRBV10-3 to TRBJ2-5; the D gene is possibly TRBD1 (6 bases). The V and J ends lost 6 bases and 8 bases respectively, with 22 bases between them. The CDR3 is 15 residues long. Germline V gives CDR1 ENHRY, CDR2 SYGVKD. This CDR3 is CAISAQGGSFNTQYF. The CDR3 coding sequence is TGTGCCATCAGCGCCCAAGGGGGATCTTTTAACACCCAGTACTTC.

This sequence joins TRBV10-1 and TRBJ1-1; a possible D gene is TRBD1 (6 bases). Trimming shortened V by 6 bases and J by 3 bases, and 14 bases separated the two germline ends. The germline gives CDR1 WNHNN, CDR2 SYGVQD (reference sequence). The CDR3 is 14 amino acids. The CDR3 nucleotides are TGCGCCAGCAGCCGGACAGCTGGGGACACTGAAGCTTTCTTT. It specifies CASSRTAGDTEAFF.

The chain employs TRBV27 and TRBJ1-2, with a weak D call TRBD1 (6 bases). CDR3 size: 13 residues. Germline V gene sequence: CDR1 MNHEY, CDR2 SMNVEV (reference sequence). Deletions cut 4 bases from V and 6 bases from J, with 12 bases between. The CDR3 DNA sequence: TGTGCCAGCAGTTACAGGGTCGGCAATGGCTACACCTTC. This encodes CASSYRVGNGYTF.

With regard to this clone: Germline is not matched at one junction end, which may reflect a read error. The chain joins TRBV9 to TRBJ2-1; no reliable D call. The CDR3 contains 15 residues. Germline CDR1 is SGDLS and CDR2 is YYNGEE. The CDR3 reads CASSQDLGSFNEQFF. CDR3 DNA sequence: TGTGCCAGCAGCCAAGATCTGGGCTCCTTCAATGAGCAGTTCTTC.

The CDR3 sequence: CASSLGQGLGEQFF. For the CDR3, the DNA is TGTGCCAGCAGCTTGGGACAGGGTTTGGGTGAGCAGTTCTTC. This chain joins TRBV7-9 and TRBJ2-1; 9 bases map to TRBD1. The CDR3 contains 14 residues. Looked up from germline, CDR1 is SEHNR and CDR2 is FQNEAQ (reference sequence). With V trimmed by 3 bases and J by 9 bases, 6 bases remained unmatched.

This clone has a handful of counts. The rearrangement uses TRBV3-1 (or the pseudogene TRBV3-2) and TRBJ1-2; possible D gene TRBD1, 6 bases. Per germline, CDR1 LGHDT and CDR2 YNNKEL (reference sequence). V lost 3 bases to trimming and J lost 8 bases, with 16 bases between them. This CDR3 contains 14 residues. The CDR3 DNA reads as TGTGCCAGCAGCCACACCCAGGGGCGGGTAGGCTACACCTTC. It translates to CASSHTQGRVGYTF.

V and J are TRBV5-4 and TRBJ1-1, with D maybe TRBD1 (5 bases). Germline-derived CDR1 and CDR2 are SGHNT and YYREEE (reference sequence). The CDR3 is 12 residues long. Trimming pared 4 bases from V and 10 bases from J, leaving 14 bases between. The chain's CDR3 is CASSPATGSAFF. As DNA, the CDR3 is TGTGCCAGCAGCCCGGCAACAGGTTCAGCTTTCTTT. Filled out from reference TRBV5-4 and TRBJ1-1, the complete variable domain reads ETGVTQSPTHLIKTRGQQVTLRCSSQSGHNTVSWYQQALGQGPQFIFQYYREEENGRGNFPPRFSGLQFPNYSSELNVNALELDDSALYLCASSPATGSAFFGQGTRLTVV.

This clone was seen once. The chain carries TRBV29-1 and TRBJ1-5; 7 positions agree with TRBD1. This CDR3 is built from 13 residues. V gave up 4 bases and J gave up 5 bases; unmatched junction bases: 5. Per germline, CDR1 SQVTM and CDR2 ANQGSEA. CDR3 residues: CSVGTGRDQPQHF. The CDR3 DNA is TGCAGCGTTGGGACAGGACGTGATCAGCCCCAGCATTTT. Full variable domain (rest looked up from reference TRBV29-1 and TRBJ1-5): SAVISQKPSRDICQRGTSLTIQCQVDSQVTMMFWYRQQPGQSLTLIATANQGSEATYESGFVIDKFPISRPNLTFSTLTVSNMSPEDSSIYLCSVGTGRDQPQHFGDGTRLSIL.

The chain is built from TRBV12-3 or TRBV12-4 and TRBJ1-1, with 8 bases matching TRBD1. This CDR3 region has 13 residues. V gave up 5 bases and J gave up 6 bases; unmatched junction bases: 5. In DNA, the CDR3 is TGTGCCAGCAGTCTACAACAGGGGGCTGAAGCTTTCTTT. Translating gives CASSLQQGAEAFF.

The chain carries TRBV3-1 (or the pseudogene TRBV3-2) and TRBJ2-7, with 9 bases lining up with TRBD2. The CDR3 has 15 residues. The germline V gene encodes CDR1 LGHDT and CDR2 YNNKEL (reference sequence). V lost 0 bases, J lost 7 bases, and 7 bases stayed unmatched. The CDR3 is CASSQDLASGAEQYF. The CDR3 DNA reads TGTGCCAGCAGCCAAGATCTTGCTAGCGGGGCAGAGCAGTACTTC.

The chain has TRBV3-1 (or the pseudogene TRBV3-2) and TRBJ1-2; 9 bases line up with TRBD1. Germline V gives CDR1 LGHDT, CDR2 YNNKEL (reference sequence). The CDR3 consists of 16 residues. Losses at the gene ends were 1 base for V and 7 bases for J; bases not matched to a gene: 10. CDR3 sequence reads: CASSQGTGDLSGGYTF. CDR3 DNA: TGTGCCAGCAGCCAAGGGACAGGGGATTTGTCGGGTGGCTACACCTTC.

The chain combines TRBV5-1 with TRBJ1-2; 12 nucleotides agree with TRBD1. This CDR3 has 16 residues. CDR1 and CDR2 from the germline V gene are SGHRS and YFSETQ. The junction had 11 bases not matched to a gene; V was cut back by 3 bases and J by 8 bases. CDR3 sequence: CASSSPGQGALKGYTF. CDR3 in DNA: TGCGCCAGCAGCTCCCCGGGACAGGGGGCATTGAAGGGCTACACCTTC.

This chain links TRBV5-1 with TRBJ1-4; possibly TRBD1 for D (5 bases). This CDR3 is built from 15 residues. Germline assignment: CDR1 SGHRS and CDR2 YFSETQ. V lost 4 bases and J lost 2, with 12 bases in between. CDR3 residues: CASSPGAGTNEKLFF. CDR3 nucleotide sequence: TGCGCCAGCAGCCCCGGCGCAGGGACTAATGAAAAACTGTTTTTT.

The chain joins TRBV2 to TRBJ2-3; 10 nucleotides agree with TRBD2. The CDR3 consists of 15 residues. Germline V CDR1 and CDR2: SNHLY, FYNNEI. V lost 4 bases to trimming and J lost 2 bases; unmatched junction nucleotides: 3. CDR3 bases: TGTGCCAGCAGTGGGACTAGCGGTGTCACAGATACGCAGTATTTT. As protein: CASSGTSGVTDTQYF.

The rearrangement links TRBV19 to TRBJ2-2, with 9 bases identical to TRBD1. The V segment lost 3 bases and the J segment 0 bases; nucleotides outside the gene matches: 8. The CDR3 loop spans 18 amino acids. Germline values: CDR1 LNHDA, CDR2 SQIVND (reference sequence). CDR3 sequence (DNA): TGTGCCAGTAGTATTGATGGACAGGGGTTCCCGAACACCGGGGAGCTGTTTTTT. Residues: CASSIDGQGFPNTGELFF.

This clone was picked up one time. The rearrangement uses TRBV3-1 (or the pseudogene TRBV3-2) and TRBJ1-1; D unclear. V dropped 1 base and J dropped 11 bases, with 14 bases sitting between them. Germline CDR1 reads LGHDT; CDR2 reads YNNKEL (reference sequence). The CDR3 extends over 13 amino acids. CDR3 in amino acids: CASSQVSGRVAFF. The CDR3 nucleotides read TGTGCCAGCAGCCAAGTTTCAGGTCGTGTGGCTTTCTTT.

This clone has a single count. The chain combines TRBV5-1 with TRBJ2-1; TRBD2 might be the D (6 bases). The CDR3 has 15 residues. Trimming took 6 bases from V and 9 from J, leaving 22 bases between them. CDR1 and CDR2 (germline): SGHRS, YFSETQ. The chain's CDR3 is CASTPLDGGSGEQFF. In DNA, the CDR3 is TGCGCCAGCACCCCACTGGACGGGGGATCCGGTGAGCAGTTCTTC.

The chain employs TRBV18 and TRBJ1-3, with 8 bases matching TRBD1. Germline CDR1 is KGHSH and CDR2 is LQKENI. This CDR3 is 17 amino acids long. J lost 0 bases, V lost 2 bases, and 6 bases had no gene match. CDR3 sequence reads: CASSPVQGESSGNTIYF. CDR3 sequence (DNA): TGTGCCAGCTCACCAGTACAGGGGGAGAGCTCTGGAAACACCATATATTTT.

The chain couples TRBV25-1 to TRBJ1-4; D ambiguous. The CDR3 covers 16 residues. Germline V gives CDR1 MGHDK, CDR2 SYGVNS. Trimming removed 3 bases at V and 3 bases at J, with 14 bases between. The CDR3 bases are TGTGCCAGCAGTGAGGCGGGTTTGAGGGCTAATGAAAAACTGTTTTTT. Amino acid sequence: CASSEAGLRANEKLFF.

The chain combines TRBV6-5 with TRBJ1-2, with 8 nucleotides matching TRBD1. V trimming: 5 bases; J trimming: 5 bases; junction bases outside the gene matches: 4. Per the germline V gene, CDR1 is MNHEY and CDR2 is SVGAGI. The CDR3 spans 13 residues. CDR3 loop: CASSPTGDYGYTF. As DNA, the CDR3 is TGTGCCAGCAGTCCGACAGGGGATTATGGCTACACCTTC.

This chain joins TRBV19 and TRBJ1-5, with D possibly being TRBD1 (5 bases). The germline CDR1 and CDR2 sequences are LNHDA and SQIVND (reference sequence). V was pared by 6 bases and J by 3 bases, with 9 bases between. CDR3 length equals 13 residues. CDR3 DNA sequence: TGTGCCAGTAGGGACATTTCCAATCAGCCCCAGCATTTT. It encodes CASRDISNQPQHF.

As DNA, the CDR3 is TGCGCCAGCAACAAAGTGCCTCAGGGGGAGAACACCGGGGAGCTGTTTTTT. Translating it yields CASNKVPQGENTGELFF. This chain connects TRBV5-1 to TRBJ2-2, with 7 bases fitting TRBD1. V shed 6 bases, J shed 1 base, and the junction held 12 bases outside the gene matches. In germline, CDR1 is SGHRS, CDR2 YFSETQ. The CDR3 consists of 17 residues.